A selection of T cell receptor beta chains follows, all from one sample in a study of cytomegalovirus exposure and HLA in healthy donors. Clones were sequenced by immunoSEQ multiplex PCR, and TCRdb holds only the in-frame ones, with some missing. This table holds roughly 59,000 clones, roughly two thirds found once. Sequenced: PBMCs. These receptors originate from a man between 35 and 55 years old in good health and CMV-seropositive. CDR3s include the opening cysteine and the closing phenylalanine or tryptophan. Each record gives: clone size, CDR3 length, V gene, J gene, D gene, CDR3 protein, CDR3 DNA. D genes are given only for firm matches. Clone size is given for some rows only: seen once, a few or many times, or a class if the clone is expanded.

-	13	TRBV27	TRBJ2-7	-	CASTGWESGEQYF	TGTGCCAGCACGGGGTGGGAATCGGGAGAGCAGTACTTC
-	14	TRBV5-1	TRBJ2-7	TRBD2	CASSAGTSSHEQYF	TGCGCCAGCAGCGCCGGGACTAGCTCCCACGAGCAGTACTTC
-	14	TRBV27	TRBJ1-1	TRBD1	CASSFRQGRTEAFF	TGTGCCAGCAGTTTTCGACAGGGAAGAACTGAAGCTTTCTTT
few	15	TRBV4-3	TRBJ1-6	-	CASSQEPGINSPLHF	TGCGCCAGCAGCCAAGAGCCCGGGATTAATTCACCCCTCCACTTT
-	15	TRBV5-1	TRBJ2-7	TRBD1	CASSLTGTETYEQYF	TGCGCCAGCAGCTTGACCGGGACAGAGACCTACGAGCAGTACTTC
-	14	TRBV6-6	TRBJ2-5	TRBD2	CASSTGTSGETQYF	TGTGCCAGCAGTACTGGGACTAGTGGAGAGACCCAGTACTTC
-	15	TRBV11-2	TRBJ1-2	TRBD1	CASSYPGQFLYGYTF	TGTGCCAGCAGCTATCCGGGACAGTTCCTATATGGCTACACCTTC
few	13	TRBV27	TRBJ1-1	-	CASSFSRGTEAFF	TGTGCCAGCAGTTTTAGTAGGGGGACTGAAGCTTTCTTT
-	15	TRBV7-2	TRBJ2-7	TRBD2	CASSLALGLGSEQYF	TGTGCCAGCAGCTTAGCTTTGGGACTAGGAAGCGAGCAGTACTTC
few	13	TRBV7-7	TRBJ2-1	-	CASSSRTGNEQFF	TGTGCTAGCAGCAGCCGGACGGGGAATGAGCAGTTCTTC
-	15	TRBV7-2	TRBJ1-5	-	CASSLVVSGNQPQHF	TGTGCCAGCAGCTTAGTAGTTTCGGGGAATCAGCCCCAGCATTTT
-	14	TRBV27	TRBJ1-4	-	CASSLNRFNEKLFF	TGTGCCAGCAGTTTAAACAGGTTTAATGAAAAACTGTTTTTT
few	15	TRBV18	TRBJ1-5	-	CASSPIDSSNQPQHF	TGTGCCAGCTCCCCAATCGACAGTAGCAATCAGCCCCAGCATTTT
-	11	TRBV6-1	TRBJ2-7	-	CASIQDYEQYF	TGTGCCAGCATCCAGGACTACGAGCAGTACTTC
-	16	TRBV5-1	TRBJ2-3	-	CASSAGAHSSTDTQYF	TGCGCCAGCAGCGCGGGGGCCCATTCTAGCACAGATACGCAGTATTTT
few	16	TRBV9	TRBJ2-2	TRBD2	CASSPRLAENTGELFF	TGTGCCAGCAGCCCCCGACTAGCGGAGAACACCGGGGAGCTGTTTTTT